These T cell receptor beta chains were read from a single sample in a study of cytomegalovirus exposure and HLA in healthy donors. Profiled with immunoSEQ multiplex PCR; TCRdb holds only in-frame clones, not every one. The sample shows around 100,000 clones, roughly 84% of them seen only once. The sequenced sample consisted of PBMCs. The receptor source for this set is a woman aged 18-29 years in good health and CMV-seronegative. Each CDR3 is given with its conserved first and last residue. D genes are given only for firm matches. Size tells how often a clone was seen (once, few, many) or the class of an expanded clone, and some rows leave it out.

CDR3: CSAKEDEQFF; DNA: TGCAGTGCGAAGGAGGATGAGCAGTTCTTC; size: NA; J: TRBJ2-1; V: TRBV20-1; D: NA; length: 10
CDR3: CASKRGSNQPQHF; DNA: TGTGCCAGTAAGCGGGGAAGCAATCAGCCCCAGCATTTT; size: NA; J: TRBJ1-5; V: TRBV19; D: NA; length: 13
CDR3: CASRTDRDTEAFF; DNA: TGTGCCAGCAGAACCGACAGGGACACTGAAGCTTTCTTT; size: NA; J: TRBJ1-1; V: TRBV2; D: TRBD1; length: 13
CDR3: CASSRLTGGGYGYTF; DNA: TGTGCCAGCAGTCGCCTGACAGGGGGCGGCTATGGCTACACCTTC; size: NA; J: TRBJ1-2; V: TRBV27; D: TRBD1; length: 15
CDR3: CASSHPNTGGLYEQYF; DNA: TGCGCCAGCAGCCACCCCAATACAGGGGGCCTCTACGAGCAGTACTTC; size: NA; J: TRBJ2-7; V: TRBV4-1; D: TRBD1; length: 16
CDR3: CASSPTGDTEAFF; DNA: TGTGCCAGCAGCCCTACAGGGGACACTGAAGCTTTCTTT; size: NA; J: TRBJ1-1; V: TRBV11-2; D: TRBD1; length: 13
CDR3: CASSLAKTGAPTDTQYF; DNA: TGTGCCAGCAGCTTGGCCAAAACAGGGGCCCCCACAGATACGCAGTATTTT; size: NA; J: TRBJ2-3; V: TRBV5-8; D: TRBD1; length: 17
CDR3: CASSQDFREDQETQYF; DNA: TGCGCCAGCAGCCAAGACTTTCGGGAGGACCAAGAGACCCAGTACTTC; size: NA; J: TRBJ2-5; V: TRBV4-3; D: TRBD2; length: 16
CDR3: CASIHRDRIRVSGYTF; DNA: TGTGCCAGCATTCATAGGGACAGGATACGTGTGAGTGGCTACACCTTC; size: NA; J: TRBJ1-2; V: TRBV6-6; D: TRBD1; length: 16
CDR3: CASSLAAGIGQPQHF; DNA: TGTGCCAGCAGCTTAGCTGCCGGGATCGGCCAGCCCCAGCATTTT; size: NA; J: TRBJ1-5; V: TRBV7-2; D: NA; length: 15
CDR3: CASSLAPGQGAATDTQYF; DNA: TGTGCCAGCAGCTTAGCTCCAGGGCAGGGGGCGGCCACAGATACGCAGTATTTT; size: NA; J: TRBJ2-3; V: TRBV7-2; D: TRBD1; length: 18
CDR3: CASRRTGVRETQYF; DNA: TGTGCCAGTAGAAGGACAGGGGTGAGGGAGACCCAGTACTTC; size: NA; J: TRBJ2-5; V: TRBV19; D: TRBD1; length: 14
CDR3: CASSLNAVKGYTF; DNA: TGTGCCAGCAGCTTAAATGCGGTGAAGGGCTACACCTTC; size: NA; J: TRBJ1-2; V: TRBV7-9; D: NA; length: 13
CDR3: CAWSPGEKLFF; DNA: TGTGCCTGGAGTCCAGGTGAAAAACTGTTTTTT; size: NA; J: TRBJ1-4; V: TRBV30; D: NA; length: 11
CDR3: CASSLGARARYQETQYF; DNA: TGCGCCAGCAGCTTGGGGGCCAGGGCAAGGTACCAAGAGACCCAGTACTTC; size: NA; J: TRBJ2-5; V: TRBV5-1; D: NA; length: 17
CDR3: CASSLGLLAYEQYF; DNA: TGTGCCAGCAGCTTAGGGCTCCTAGCCTACGAGCAGTACTTC; size: NA; J: TRBJ2-7; V: TRBV7-2; D: NA; length: 14
CDR3: CASRLQGGEGNEQFF; DNA: TGTGCCAGCAGGCTACAGGGAGGGGAGGGGAATGAGCAGTTCTTC; size: NA; J: TRBJ2-1; V: TRBV27; D: NA; length: 15
CDR3: CASSFHSGGADTQYF; DNA: TGTGCCAGCAGCTTCCATAGCGGGGGTGCAGATACGCAGTATTTT; size: NA; J: TRBJ2-3; V: TRBV7-9; D: TRBD2; length: 15
CDR3: CASSQERGGQETQYF; DNA: TGCGCCAGCAGCCAAGAACGCGGGGGCCAAGAGACCCAGTACTTC; size: NA; J: TRBJ2-5; V: TRBV4-3; D: TRBD2; length: 15
CDR3: CASANGLAGGNTDTQYF; DNA: TGTGCCAGCGCAAACGGACTAGCGGGGGGAAACACAGATACGCAGTATTTT; size: once; J: TRBJ2-3; V: TRBV2; D: TRBD2; length: 17
CDR3: CASSLAGTENYEQYF; DNA: TGTGCCAGCAGCTTAGCCGGGACAGAAAACTACGAGCAGTACTTC; size: NA; J: TRBJ2-7; V: TRBV7-2; D: TRBD1; length: 15
CDR3: CASSRPGQGGRSTGEKLFF; DNA: TGCGCCAGCAGCCGTCCGGGACAAGGAGGCAGAAGCACGGGTGAAAAACTGTTTTTT; size: medium-sized; J: TRBJ1-4; V: TRBV4-1; D: NA; length: 19
CDR3: CSVGQVGYGYTF; DNA: TGCAGCGTGGGACAGGTGGGCTATGGCTACACCTTC; size: NA; J: TRBJ1-2; V: TRBV29-1; D: TRBD1; length: 12
CDR3: CASSLIGQGSHQETQYF; DNA: TGTGCCAGCAGTTTAATCGGGCAGGGGTCCCACCAAGAGACCCAGTACTTC; size: NA; J: TRBJ2-5; V: TRBV28; D: NA; length: 17
CDR3: CASSRPSGGAENIQYF; DNA: TGTGCCAGCAGCCGACCCAGCGGGGGGGCAGAAAACATTCAGTACTTC; size: NA; J: TRBJ2-4; V: TRBV7-2; D: TRBD2; length: 16
CDR3: CASKIQGALTGELFF; DNA: TGTGCCAGCAAGATACAGGGGGCGCTGACCGGGGAGCTGTTTTTT; size: once; J: TRBJ2-2; V: TRBV6-5; D: TRBD1; length: 15
CDR3: CASGGTGVPYGYTF; DNA: TGTGCCAGCGGAGGGACCGGAGTCCCCTATGGCTACACCTTC; size: NA; J: TRBJ1-2; V: TRBV18; D: NA; length: 14
CDR3: CASSPGQVVYGYTF; DNA: TGTGCCAGCAGCCCGGGACAGGTAGTCTATGGCTACACCTTC; size: NA; J: TRBJ1-2; V: TRBV11-2; D: TRBD1; length: 14
CDR3: CASSLALPSTDTQYF; DNA: TGTGCCAGCAGCTTGGCCCTACCGAGCACAGATACGCAGTATTTT; size: NA; J: TRBJ2-3; V: TRBV5-6; D: NA; length: 15
CDR3: CASSLHRQGIVQYF; DNA: TGTGCCAGTAGTCTCCACAGACAGGGAATCGTGCAGTACTTC; size: few; J: TRBJ2-7; V: TRBV19; D: TRBD1; length: 14
CDR3: CASSQDMFGRGLYGYTF; DNA: TGCGCCAGCAGCCAAGATATGTTTGGCAGGGGGCTGTATGGCTACACCTTC; size: NA; J: TRBJ1-2; V: TRBV4-1; D: TRBD1; length: 17
CDR3: CAWSVSYEQYF; DNA: TGTGCCTGGAGCGTCAGCTACGAGCAGTACTTC; size: NA; J: TRBJ2-7; V: TRBV30; D: NA; length: 11
CDR3: CASSQVLADMGLAKNIQYF; DNA: TGCGCCAGCAGCCAAGTCCTAGCGGATATGGGGCTAGCCAAAAACATTCAGTACTTC; size: few; J: TRBJ2-4; V: TRBV4-3; D: TRBD2; length: 19
CDR3: CASSRATGSGANVLTF; DNA: TGCGCCAGCAGCCGAGCGACAGGCTCAGGGGCCAACGTCCTGACTTTC; size: NA; J: TRBJ2-6; V: TRBV4-1; D: NA; length: 16
CDR3: CATSGVRNTEAFF; DNA: TGTGCCACCTCGGGGGTTCGAAACACTGAAGCTTTCTTT; size: NA; J: TRBJ1-1; V: TRBV5-4; D: NA; length: 13
CDR3: CASSPRTGSYEQYF; DNA: TGCGCCAGCAGCCCCCGGACAGGGTCCTACGAGCAGTACTTC; size: NA; J: TRBJ2-7; V: TRBV5-1; D: TRBD1; length: 14